Presented here are 2 T cell receptor beta chains from one specimen sequenced in a study of cytomegalovirus exposure and HLA in healthy donors. With 60 Vbeta and 13 Jbeta primers, the PCR was carried out. Clones were read by immunoSEQ multiplex PCR, and TCRdb kept only the in-frame ones, dropping some. The sample records 90,000 to 120,000 clones, almost 80% being singletons. The sequencing sample was made of PBMCs. The receptors were sampled from a man between 60 and 75 years old in good health and CMV-seropositive.

This sequence joins TRBV12-5 and TRBJ2-7; 9 nucleotides line up with TRBD1. The V gene end was trimmed by 0 bases and the J gene end by 4 bases; junction bases not matched to a gene: 19. Looked up from germline, CDR1 is LGHNT and CDR2 is FRNRAP. The CDR3 length is 20 residues. CDR3 in amino acids: CASGLVLSLVSTGGDYEQYF. CDR3 sequence (DNA): TGTGCTAGTGGTTTGGTACTTAGCCTTGTCTCGACAGGGGGAGATTACGAGCAGTACTTC. Drawing the rest from reference TRBV12-5 and TRBJ2-7, the complete variable domain is DARVTQTPRHKVTEMGQEVTMRCQPILGHNTVFWYRQTMMQGLELLAYFRNRAPLDDSGMPKDRFSAEMPDATLATLKIQPSEPRDSAVYFCASGLVLSLVSTGGDYEQYFGPGTRLTVT.

The gene calls are TRBV14 and TRBJ2-7, with D maybe TRBD2 (6 bases). CDR3 length equals 14 residues. V was shortened by 1 base and J by 3 bases, with 10 bases between the two germline ends. CDR1 is SGHDN, CDR2 FVKESK, per germline. CDR3 amino acids: CASSQGREFYEQYF. CDR3 sequence (DNA): TGTGCCAGCAGCCAAGGCCGGGAGTTCTACGAGCAGTACTTC.